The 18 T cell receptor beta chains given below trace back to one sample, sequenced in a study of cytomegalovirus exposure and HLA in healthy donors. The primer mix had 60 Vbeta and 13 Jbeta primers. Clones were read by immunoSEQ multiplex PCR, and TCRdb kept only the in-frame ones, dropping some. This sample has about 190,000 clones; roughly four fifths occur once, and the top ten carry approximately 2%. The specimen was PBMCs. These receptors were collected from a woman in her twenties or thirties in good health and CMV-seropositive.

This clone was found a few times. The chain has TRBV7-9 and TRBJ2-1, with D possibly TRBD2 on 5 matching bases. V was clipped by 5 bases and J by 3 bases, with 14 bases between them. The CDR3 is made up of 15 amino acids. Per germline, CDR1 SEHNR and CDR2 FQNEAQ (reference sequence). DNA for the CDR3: TGTGCCAGCAGCCCCCAAGGACTCCTCTACAATGAGCAGTTCTTC. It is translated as CASSPQGLLYNEQFF.

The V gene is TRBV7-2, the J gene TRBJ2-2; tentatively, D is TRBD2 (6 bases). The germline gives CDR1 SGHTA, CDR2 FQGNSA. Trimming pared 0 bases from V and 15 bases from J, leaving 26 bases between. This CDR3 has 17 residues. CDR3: CASSLAPPGSGWGVLFF. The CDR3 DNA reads TGTGCCAGCAGCTTAGCCCCCCCGGGGAGCGGGTGGGGGGTGTTGTTTTTT. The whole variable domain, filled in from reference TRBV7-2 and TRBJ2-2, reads GAGVSQSPSNKVTEKGKDVELRCDPISGHTALYWYRQSLGQGLEFLIYFQGNSAPDKSGLPSDRFSAERTGGSVSTLTIQRTQQEDSAVYLCASSLAPPGSGWGVLFFGEGSRLTVL.

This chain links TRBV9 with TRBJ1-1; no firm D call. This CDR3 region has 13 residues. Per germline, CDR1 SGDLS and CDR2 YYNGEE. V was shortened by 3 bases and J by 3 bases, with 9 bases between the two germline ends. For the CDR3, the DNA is TGTGCCAGCAGCGGGGAGGTGGACACTGAAGCTTTCTTT. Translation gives CASSGEVDTEAFF.

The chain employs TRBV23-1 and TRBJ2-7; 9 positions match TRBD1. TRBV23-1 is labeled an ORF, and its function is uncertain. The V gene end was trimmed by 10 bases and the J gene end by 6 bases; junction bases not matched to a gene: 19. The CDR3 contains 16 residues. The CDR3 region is CANSGRDRDRRGEQYF. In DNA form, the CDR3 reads TGCGCCAACTCCGGACGGGACAGGGATAGAAGGGGCGAGCAGTACTTC.

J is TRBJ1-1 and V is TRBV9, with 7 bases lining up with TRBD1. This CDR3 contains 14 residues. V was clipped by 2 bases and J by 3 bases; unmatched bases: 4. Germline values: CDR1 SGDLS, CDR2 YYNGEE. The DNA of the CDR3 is TGTGCCAGCAGCGTCGGAGGGGGCGACACTGAAGCTTTCTTT. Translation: CASSVGGGDTEAFF.

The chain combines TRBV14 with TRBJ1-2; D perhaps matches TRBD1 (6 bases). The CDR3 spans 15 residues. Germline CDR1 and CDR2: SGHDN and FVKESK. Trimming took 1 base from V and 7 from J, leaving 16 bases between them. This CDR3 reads CASSQAGNQGIGYTF. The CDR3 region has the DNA TGTGCCAGCAGCCAAGCGGGGAATCAGGGGATTGGCTACACCTTC.

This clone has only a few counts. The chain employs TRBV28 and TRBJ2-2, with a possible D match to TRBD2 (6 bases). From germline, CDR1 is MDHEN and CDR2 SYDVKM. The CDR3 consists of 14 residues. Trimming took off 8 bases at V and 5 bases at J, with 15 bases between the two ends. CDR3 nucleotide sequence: TGTGCCAGCTGGACCGGGAGTAGGACCGGGGAGCTGTTTTTT. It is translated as CASWTGSRTGELFF.

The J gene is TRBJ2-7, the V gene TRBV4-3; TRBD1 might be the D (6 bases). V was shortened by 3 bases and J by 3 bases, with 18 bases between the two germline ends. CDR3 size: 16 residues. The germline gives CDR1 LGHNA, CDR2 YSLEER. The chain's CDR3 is CASSQVGGGPIYEQYF. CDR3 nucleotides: TGCGCCAGCAGCCAGGTAGGGGGTGGTCCGATCTACGAGCAGTACTTC.

CDR3 loop: CASSVEGTAPYEQYF. As DNA, the CDR3 is TGTGCCAGCAGCGTAGAAGGGACAGCACCTTACGAGCAGTACTTC. This rearrangement joins TRBV9 to TRBJ2-7; 7 bases map to TRBD1. In germline, CDR1 is SGDLS, CDR2 YYNGEE. The CDR3 contains 15 residues. V dropped 0 bases and J dropped 4; count of bases not matched to a gene: 7.

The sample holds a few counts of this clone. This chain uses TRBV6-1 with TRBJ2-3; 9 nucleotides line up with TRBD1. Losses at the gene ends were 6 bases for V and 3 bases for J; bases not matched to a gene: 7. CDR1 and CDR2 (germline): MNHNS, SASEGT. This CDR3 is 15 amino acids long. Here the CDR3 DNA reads TGTGCCAGCAGAACAGGGGGCGCGGGGACAGATACGCAGTATTTT. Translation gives CASRTGGAGTDTQYF.

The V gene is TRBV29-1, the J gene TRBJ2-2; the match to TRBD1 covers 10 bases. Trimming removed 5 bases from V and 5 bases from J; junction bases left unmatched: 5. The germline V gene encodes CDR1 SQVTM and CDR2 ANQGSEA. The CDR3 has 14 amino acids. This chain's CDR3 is CSVLTGGATGELFF. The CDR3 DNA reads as TGCAGCGTTTTGACAGGGGGCGCGACCGGGGAGCTGTTTTTT.

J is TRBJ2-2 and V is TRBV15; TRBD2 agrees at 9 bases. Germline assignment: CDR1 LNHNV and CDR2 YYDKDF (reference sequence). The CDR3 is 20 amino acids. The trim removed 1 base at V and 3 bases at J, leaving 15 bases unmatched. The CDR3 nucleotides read TGTGCCACCAGCAGAGTAACGGTCCCAGCTAGCGGGGTATACACCGGGGAGCTGTTTTTT. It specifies CATSRVTVPASGVYTGELFF.

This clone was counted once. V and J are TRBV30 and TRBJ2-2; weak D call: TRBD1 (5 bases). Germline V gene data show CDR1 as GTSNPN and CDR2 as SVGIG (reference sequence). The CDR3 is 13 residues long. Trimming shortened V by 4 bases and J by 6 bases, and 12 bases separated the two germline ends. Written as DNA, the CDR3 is TGTGCCTGGACGACTCAGGGATCCGGGGAGCTGTTTTTT. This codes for CAWTTQGSGELFF.

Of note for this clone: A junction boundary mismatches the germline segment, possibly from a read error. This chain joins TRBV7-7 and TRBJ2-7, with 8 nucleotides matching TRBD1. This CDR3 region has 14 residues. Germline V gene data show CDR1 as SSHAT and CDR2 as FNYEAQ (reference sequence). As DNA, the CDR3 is TGTGCTAGCAGCCAGGACAGGGAATCCTACGAGCAGTACTTC. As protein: CASSQDRESYEQYF.

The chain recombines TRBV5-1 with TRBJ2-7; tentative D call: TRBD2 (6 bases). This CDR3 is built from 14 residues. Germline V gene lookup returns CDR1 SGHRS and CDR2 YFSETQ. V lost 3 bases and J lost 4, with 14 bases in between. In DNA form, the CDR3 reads TGCGCCAGCAGCTCCTTTCCGGGGGATTACGAGCAGTACTTC. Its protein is CASSSFPGDYEQYF.

The CDR3 sequence: CASRLRTSGRTDTQYF. Here the CDR3 DNA reads TGCGCCAGCAGGCTCCGGACTAGCGGACGCACAGATACGCAGTATTTT. The chain recombines TRBV5-1 with TRBJ2-3, with TRBD2 matching over 10 bases. From germline, CDR1 is SGHRS and CDR2 YFSETQ. Trimming cost V 5 bases and J 1 base; bases outside gene matches: 7. This CDR3 has 16 amino acids. Looking up the rest from reference TRBV5-1 and TRBJ2-3 gives the full variable domain: KAGVTQTPRYLIKTRGQQVTLSCSPISGHRSVSWYQQTPGQGLQFLFEYFSETQRNKGNFPGRFSGRQFSNSRSEMNVSTLELGDSALYLCASRLRTSGRTDTQYFGPGTRLTVL.

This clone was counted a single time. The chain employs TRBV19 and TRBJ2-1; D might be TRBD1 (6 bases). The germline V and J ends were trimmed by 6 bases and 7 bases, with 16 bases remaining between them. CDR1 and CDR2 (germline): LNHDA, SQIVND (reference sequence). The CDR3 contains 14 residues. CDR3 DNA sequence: TGTGCCAGTAGGGTACAGGGTCGACAGAATGAGCAGTTCTTC. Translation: CASRVQGRQNEQFF. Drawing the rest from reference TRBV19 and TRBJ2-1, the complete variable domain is DGGITQSPKYLFRKEGQNVTLSCEQNLNHDAMYWYRQDPGQGLRLIYYSQIVNDFQKGDIAEGYSVSREKKESFPLTVTSAQKNPTAFYLCASRVQGRQNEQFFGPGTRLTVL.

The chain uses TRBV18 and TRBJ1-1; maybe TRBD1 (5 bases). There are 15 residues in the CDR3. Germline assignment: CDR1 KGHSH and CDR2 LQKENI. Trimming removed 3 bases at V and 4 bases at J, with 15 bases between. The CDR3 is CASSPGGASGTEAFF. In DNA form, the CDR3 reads TGTGCCAGCTCACCCGGCGGGGCGTCGGGCACTGAAGCTTTCTTT.